This note documents a single TCR beta chain sequence. Memory CD4+ T cells were sorted as CD4+CD45RO+CD25- cells. Germline V gene lookup returns CDR1 KGHSH and CDR2 LQKENI. There are 14 residues in the CDR3. With V trimmed by 4 bases and J by 9 bases, 9 bases remained unmatched. TCRdb re-analysed the 5' RACE reads in MiXCR, keeping a single row per CDR3 protein. The table records roughly 7,800 distinct CDR3 sequences, roughly 15% of them present only once. The chain carries TRBV18 and TRBJ2-1; TRBD1 matches 7 bases. Sample: memory CD4+ T cells sorted from blood. The subset is: memory CD4+ T cells, CD4+CD45RO+CD25-. The TCR comes from a female donor with breast cancer. The CDR3 nucleotides read TGTGCCAGCTCACAAGGACCTGCAGGGGGTGAGCAGTTCTTC. Translated: CASSQGPAGGEQFF.